This record concerns one T cell receptor (beta chain) sequence. Its antigen is not known. The CDR3 totals 12 residues. Germline loops: CDR1 SEHNR, CDR2 FQNEAQ (reference sequence). Trimming removed 0 bases from V and 7 bases from J, with 4 bases in between. Repertoires were generated with immunoSEQ multiplex PCR, while TCRdb's copy carries only in-frame clones and drops some. The data show approximately 74,000 clones, 80% seen once. The data stem from a study of cytotoxic CD8 clonotypes in ibrutinib-treated CLL. On the study more broadly: The cohort had around 10 relapsed/refractory and 15 treatment-naive patients, 17 IGHV unmutated. After treatment lasting a median roughly 12 months, range 6 to 36, response samples were collected. Study-wide results and caveats: Public clonotypes, found uncommonly, either contracted or stayed stable on treatment. Patients showed higher baseline clonality than age-matched healthy donors, and it tracked circulating CD8+ T-cell counts.

The sample here was PBMCs, taken at disease progression, from a patient treated with ibrutinib. The rearrangement links TRBV7-9 to TRBJ2-1; no definite D call. The TCR comes from a human donor with chronic lymphocytic leukemia. CDR3 bases: TGTGCCAGCAGCTTAGCGCGTAATGAGCAGTTCTTC. It encodes CASSLARNEQFF.